Listed below are T cell receptor beta chains from one sample, sequenced in a study of T cell repertoires in cytomegalovirus infection. Their cognate antigens are unknown. TCRdb independently ran MiXCR on the reads; one entry per CDR3 protein. This table holds 50,000 or so distinct CDR3 sequences, around 18% found once. The specimen comprised CD8+ T cells from cultured PBMCs, sampled from culture after CMV antigen stimulation. The receptors shown here come from a human donor in good health (CMV status not recorded). Some clones in this sample may be carry-over from other donors' samples. Both conserved end residues are part of each CDR3. A D gene is named only where the DNA matches it firmly. Part of the rows lack a size; the others show once, few, many or a class for expanded clones.

D | J | size | V | CDR3 | DNA
- | TRBJ2-5 | - | TRBV20-1 | CSAIPLGGSFQETQYF | TGCAGTGCCATACCGCTGGGGGGCTCCTTCCAAGAGACCCAGTACTTC
TRBD1 | TRBJ2-7 | - | TRBV6-2/TRBV6-3 | CASAEPGTAAYEQYF | TGTGCCAGCGCCGAGCCCGGGACAGCGGCCTACGAGCAGTACTTC
- | TRBJ2-3 | - | TRBV29-1 | CSVEGSLATDTQYF | TGCAGCGTCGAAGGTTCACTAGCCACAGATACGCAGTATTTT
TRBD1 | TRBJ2-5 | few | TRBV4-1 | CASSPMQGDYQETQYF | TGCGCCAGCAGCCCCATGCAGGGGGATTACCAAGAGACCCAGTACTTC
- | TRBJ1-2 | many | TRBV7-6 | CASSLGETYSHYGYTF | TGTGCCAGCAGCCTAGGGGAGACATACTCACACTATGGCTACACCTTC
- | TRBJ1-2 | many | TRBV27 | CASSPDWVGEGYTF | TGTGCCAGCAGTCCAGACTGGGTCGGGGAGGGCTACACCTTC
TRBD1 | TRBJ1-5 | many | TRBV6-1 | CASSGVTGYEDF | TGTGCCAGCAGTGGCGTGACAGGGTATGAGGATTTT
TRBD1 | TRBJ2-7 | - | TRBV4-3 | CASSRDRGRWEQNF | TGCGCCAGCAGCCGAGACAGGGGGCGCTGGGAGCAGAACTTC
- | TRBJ2-7 | once | TRBV9 | CASSVEGGSDFDEQYF | TGTGCCAGCAGCGTAGAAGGTGGGTCAGATTTCGACGAGCAGTACTTC
- | TRBJ1-1 | - | TRBV11-2 | CASSLDNRVDTEAFF | TGTGCCAGCAGCTTAGATAACAGGGTGGACACTGAAGCTTTCTTT
- | TRBJ1-5 | - | TRBV19 | CASSTWRESNQPQHF | TGTGCCAGTAGTACCTGGAGGGAGAGCAATCAGCCCCAGCATTTT
- | TRBJ1-1 | many | TRBV7-3 | CASSLESGFTEAFF | TGTGCCAGCAGCTTAGAGTCAGGGTTCACTGAAGCTTTCTTT
- | TRBJ2-7 | many | TRBV7-2 | CASSQDWGVYEQYF | TGTGCCAGCAGCCAGGACTGGGGGGTCTACGAGCAGTACTTC
- | TRBJ2-3 | few | TRBV5-1 | CASSWGPGTDTQYF | TGCGCCAGCAGCTGGGGGCCGGGCACAGATACGCAGTATTTT
TRBD2 | TRBJ2-2 | - | TRBV4-1 | CAALRRLAGRLGELFF | TGCGCCGCCCTCCGTCGGCTAGCGGGAAGGTTGGGGGAGCTGTTTTTT
TRBD1 | TRBJ2-2 | - | TRBV28 | CASTGTVNTGELFF | TGTGCCAGCACCGGGACAGTGAACACCGGGGAGCTGTTTTTT
- | TRBJ2-1 | few | TRBV30 | CAWSGGGEQFF | TGTGCCTGGAGTGGGGGTGGTGAGCAGTTCTTC
- | TRBJ2-7 | many | TRBV7-9 | CASSLGRKPYEQYF | TGTGCCAGCAGCTTGGGACGCAAACCCTACGAGCAGTACTTC
- | TRBJ1-1 | many | TRBV6-5 | CASSLPGVRSGEAFF | TGTGCCAGCAGCCTCCCCGGTGTCCGCAGCGGGGAAGCTTTCTTT
- | TRBJ1-1 | many | TRBV4-1 | CASSQGPILMNTEAFF | TGCGCCAGCAGCCAAGGTCCTATCCTAATGAACACTGAAGCTTTCTTT
- | TRBJ2-1 | - | TRBV19 | CASSSDPSSYNEQFF | TGTGCCAGTAGTAGTGATCCGAGCTCCTACAATGAGCAGTTCTTC
- | TRBJ1-3 | many | TRBV7-2 | CASTSGSSSGNTIYF | TGTGCCAGCACCTCTGGGTCTAGCTCTGGAAACACCATATATTTT
- | TRBJ1-6 | - | TRBV20-1 | CSARDKDLGAGSPLHF | TGCAGTGCTAGAGATAAGGATCTGGGGGCAGGTTCACCCCTCCACTTT
TRBD1 | TRBJ2-1 | few | TRBV27 | CASRISWGTGENNEQFF | TGTGCCAGCAGAATAAGTTGGGGGACAGGAGAAAACAATGAGCAGTTCTTC
- | TRBJ2-5 | many | TRBV7-2 | CASSLAGRQETQYF | TGTGCCAGCAGCTTAGCGGGACGTCAAGAGACCCAGTACTTC
- | TRBJ1-1 | few | TRBV30 | CAWSEGEAFF | TGTGCCTGGAGTGAGGGGGAAGCTTTCTTT
- | TRBJ2-5 | - | TRBV6-2/TRBV6-3 | CASIDWGRGETQYF | TGTGCCAGCATCGACTGGGGACGAGGCGAGACCCAGTACTTC
TRBD1 | TRBJ1-4 | many | TRBV5-5 | CASSPILQGEGEKLFF | TGTGCCAGCAGTCCGATACTACAGGGGGAAGGTGAAAAACTGTTTTTT
TRBD2 | TRBJ2-1 | - | TRBV2 | CASNLEGGGPGDEQFF | TGTGCCAGCAACCTCGAGGGCGGGGGGCCGGGGGATGAGCAGTTCTTC
- | TRBJ1-2 | - | TRBV6-5 | CASSESGPGGYTF | TGTGCCAGCAGTGAATCAGGTCCGGGCGGCTACACCTTC
- | TRBJ2-7 | few | TRBV25-1 | CASGLGNYEQYF | TGTGCCAGTGGGCTGGGGAATTACGAGCAGTACTTC
TRBD2 | TRBJ2-1 | - | TRBV7-6 | CASSLVTSGLDEQFF | TGTGCCAGCAGCTTAGTAACTAGCGGCTTGGATGAGCAGTTCTTC
- | TRBJ2-7 | few | TRBV7-8 | CASSLEASDTYEQYF | TGTGCCAGCAGCTTAGAAGCTAGCGATACCTACGAGCAGTACTTC
- | TRBJ2-4 | many | TRBV20-1 | CSASPEDLIQYF | TGCAGTGCTAGTCCCGAGGATCTCATTCAGTACTTC
- | TRBJ1-1 | few | TRBV7-9 | CASSLAGGATRAEAFF | TGTGCCAGCAGCTTAGCTGGTGGGGCCACTCGGGCTGAAGCTTTCTTT
TRBD2 | TRBJ2-1 | many | TRBV20-1 | CSAPKTSGRTHEQFF | TGCAGTGCCCCAAAGACTAGCGGGAGGACCCATGAGCAGTTCTTC
- | TRBJ1-2 | few | TRBV6-2/TRBV6-3 | CASRLRDTLQNYGYTF | TGTGCCAGCAGGCTGCGGGACACCCTCCAAAACTATGGCTACACCTTC
- | TRBJ2-3 | few | TRBV15 | CATSGGLGDTQYF | TGTGCCACCAGCGGGGGTCTGGGAGATACGCAGTATTTT
TRBD2 | TRBJ2-3 | - | TRBV20-1 | CSARASGVDTQYF | TGCAGTGCTAGAGCTAGCGGGGTAGATACGCAGTATTTT
- | TRBJ1-1 | - | TRBV11-2 | CASSHITVNTEAFF | TGTGCCAGCAGCCACATCACAGTGAACACTGAAGCTTTCTTT
- | TRBJ2-2 | - | TRBV6-2/TRBV6-3 | CASRGPTGELFF | TGTGCCAGCCGAGGGCCGACCGGGGAGCTGTTTTTT
TRBD2 | TRBJ2-1 | - | TRBV4-3 | CASSQDRSGLAGNEQFF | TGCGCCAGCAGCCAAGACCGATCGGGACTAGCAGGCAATGAGCAGTTCTTC
- | TRBJ2-7 | few | TRBV12-3/TRBV12-4 | CASSQGSHEQYF | TGTGCCAGCAGCCAGGGGAGCCACGAGCAGTACTTC
TRBD2 | TRBJ2-7 | few | TRBV6-1 | CASLRLAGTYEQYF | TGTGCCAGCCTCCGGTTAGCGGGCACCTACGAGCAGTACTTC
- | TRBJ1-1 | - | TRBV15 | CATSAQRGYREAFF | TGTGCCACCAGCGCTCAAAGGGGGTATAGGGAAGCTTTCTTT
- | TRBJ2-1 | many | TRBV6-6 | CASSGRTTLDEQFF | TGTGCCAGCAGCGGACGAACAACTTTGGATGAGCAGTTCTTC
- | TRBJ2-3 | - | TRBV7-2 | CASSLIGGVEDTQYF | TGTGCCAGCAGCTTAATAGGGGGGGTGGAAGATACGCAGTATTTT
TRBD2 | TRBJ2-7 | many | TRBV12-3/TRBV12-4 | CASRGTSGGHEQYF | TGTGCCAGCAGAGGGACTAGCGGGGGTCACGAGCAGTACTTC
TRBD1 | TRBJ2-7 | few | TRBV2 | CASGGRQGQSYEQYF | TGTGCCAGCGGGGGCCGACAGGGGCAATCCTACGAGCAGTACTTC
TRBD1 | TRBJ2-5 | - | TRBV6-8 | CASSYRDRGQETQYF | TGTGCCAGCAGTTACCGGGACAGGGGCCAAGAGACCCAGTACTTC
TRBD2 | TRBJ2-1 | - | TRBV6-2/TRBV6-3 | CASRPSTRSGRALNEQFF | TGTGCCAGCAGGCCTTCTACCAGAAGCGGGAGGGCCCTCAATGAGCAGTTCTTC
- | TRBJ2-7 | many | TRBV11-1 | CASSPDSYEQYF | TGTGCCAGCAGTCCGGACAGCTACGAGCAGTACTTC
- | TRBJ2-7 | few | TRBV12-3/TRBV12-4 | CASSLPGRGQYF | TGTGCCAGCAGCCTACCAGGCAGGGGCCAGTACTTC
TRBD2 | TRBJ2-3 | many | TRBV28 | CASRLAGDSSTDTQYF | TGTGCCAGCAGGCTAGCGGGGGACTCTAGCACAGATACGCAGTATTTT
- | TRBJ2-1 | few | TRBV6-2/TRBV6-3 | CASKESAYNEQFF | TGTGCCAGCAAAGAGTCCGCCTACAATGAGCAGTTCTTC
- | TRBJ2-1 | many | TRBV28 | CASSFWGSGTYNEQFF | TGTGCCAGCAGTTTTTGGGGGAGTGGCACCTACAATGAGCAGTTCTTC
- | TRBJ1-2 | few | TRBV4-3 | CASRYQGSYGYTF | TGCGCCAGCCGGTACCAGGGGTCCTATGGCTACACCTTC